The 28 T cell receptor beta chains below come from one sample, sequenced in a study of blood T cell repertoires in COVID-19. Only in-frame clones appear in the TCRdb table, and some are missing; sequencing was by immunoSEQ multiplex PCR. The repertoire holds 130,000 to 150,000 clones, just under 85% seen once, with roughly 3% in the top ten. Source material: peripheral blood. The receptors shown here come from an elderly woman with acute or convalescent COVID-19.

The gene calls are TRBV14 and TRBJ2-7; 9 nucleotides line up with TRBD1. CDR3 length: 12 residues. Per germline, CDR1 SGHDN and CDR2 FVKESK. Germline trimming cut 6 bases from V and 7 bases from J; bases unmatched to any gene: 4. In DNA form, the CDR3 reads TGTGCCAGCAGGGACAGGGGATTAGAGCAGTACTTC. Its protein is CASRDRGLEQYF.

This chain joins TRBV5-5 and TRBJ1-4; D unclear. The CDR3 is 16 amino acids. The germline CDR1 and CDR2 sequences are SGHKS and YYEKEE (reference sequence). V lost 4 bases to trimming and J lost 6 bases, with 19 bases between them. CDR3 nucleotides: TGTGCCAGCAGCCCCCGGGAGAGGGCGGGTGATGAAAAACTGTTTTTT. It specifies CASSPRERAGDEKLFF.

The chain uses TRBV6-2 or TRBV6-3 and TRBJ1-2, with D maybe TRBD1 (6 bases). V was trimmed by 4 bases and J by 8 bases, leaving 14 bases between them. This CDR3 is built from 13 residues. Germline V lookup: CDR1 MNHEY, CDR2 SVGEGT. The CDR3 DNA follows: TGTGCCAGCAGTTCCCAGGGGCGGCGGGGCTACACCTTC. Its translation: CASSSQGRRGYTF.

V and J are TRBV9 and TRBJ1-2, with TRBD1 identical over 8 bases. Germline loops: CDR1 SGDLS, CDR2 YYNGEE. The CDR3 covers 14 residues. The CDR3 sequence: CATRQDRVVYGYTF. CDR3 coding DNA: TGTGCTACCAGACAGGACAGGGTTGTCTATGGCTACACCTTC.

The sample holds one count of this clone. The rearrangement uses TRBV3-1 (or the pseudogene TRBV3-2) and TRBJ1-1; D may be TRBD1 (5 bases). The CDR3 sequence is 12 residues long. The germline V gene has CDR1 LGHDT and CDR2 YNNKEL (reference sequence). V was trimmed by 4 bases and J by 6 bases, leaving 9 bases between them. The CDR3 DNA is TGTGCCAGCAGCCCAGGGTTCGCTGAAGCTTTCTTT. As protein: CASSPGFAEAFF.

The CDR3 DNA follows: TGTGCCAGCAGTTACCCGGGACAGGGAAGGTTGTACGAGCAGTACTTC. It yields the protein CASSYPGQGRLYEQYF. The rearrangement joins TRBV6-2 or TRBV6-3 to TRBJ2-7; 9 bases are a match to TRBD1. This CDR3 has 16 residues. From germline, CDR1 is MNHEY and CDR2 SVGEGT. J lost 4 bases, V lost 2 bases, and 9 bases had no gene match.

The chain combines TRBV3-1 (or the pseudogene TRBV3-2) with TRBJ2-5; 7 bases match TRBD1. CDR3 length equals 14 residues. The germline gives CDR1 LGHDT, CDR2 YNNKEL (reference sequence). Germline trimming cut 1 base from V and 5 bases from J; bases unmatched to any gene: 4. The CDR3 nucleotides read TGTGCCAGCAGCCAAGGGACAGGAACGGAGACCCAGTACTTC. It codes for CASSQGTGTETQYF.

The J gene is TRBJ2-2, the V gene TRBV18; D not resolved. The CDR3 sequence is 16 residues long. CDR1 is KGHSH and CDR2 is LQKENI in the germline V gene. The ends were cut back, 3 bases at V and 7 bases at J, with 18 bases in the middle. The CDR3 DNA sequence: TGTGCCAGCTCACCGAACCTGGTATCGCCGAGCGGGGAGCTGTTTTTT. Encoded protein: CASSPNLVSPSGELFF.

This clone was observed a handful of times. This chain joins TRBV30 and TRBJ1-1; D is undetermined. V lost 8 bases and J 1 base, leaving 8 bases between the germline ends. Germline-derived CDR1 and CDR2 are GTSNPN and SVGIG (reference sequence). The CDR3 consists of 11 residues. This CDR3 is CARRGNTEAFF. DNA for the CDR3: TGTGCCCGCCGGGGGAACACTGAAGCTTTCTTT. Full variable domain (remainder filled in from reference TRBV30 and TRBJ1-1): SQTIHQWPATLVQPVGSPLSLECTVEGTSNPNLYWYRQAAGRGLQLLFYSVGIGQISSEVPQNLSASRPQDRQFILSSKKLLLSDSGFYLCARRGNTEAFFGQGTRLTVV.

J is TRBJ2-1 and V is TRBV5-1; 7 nucleotides align to TRBD1. With 3 bases clipped from V and 1 base from J, the junction kept 4 bases outside the gene matches. The germline V gene encodes CDR1 SGHRS and CDR2 YFSETQ. The CDR3 loop spans 15 amino acids. The DNA of the CDR3 is TGCGCCAGCAGCTGGGACAGAGCTTCCTACAATGAGCAGTTCTTC. Amino acid sequence: CASSWDRASYNEQFF.

This clone was recorded a few times. CDR3 region: CAISGGQARSPLHF. The CDR3 coding sequence is TGTGCCATCAGTGGGGGACAGGCTCGTTCACCCCTCCACTTT. The J gene is TRBJ1-6, the V gene TRBV10-3; 8 nucleotides align to TRBD1. V gave up 4 bases and J gave up 9 bases; unmatched junction bases: 5. This CDR3 spans 14 amino acids. The germline V gene has CDR1 ENHRY and CDR2 SYGVKD.

The chain is built from TRBV2 and TRBJ2-2; D not certain. From germline, CDR1 is SNHLY and CDR2 FYNNEI. The CDR3 has 13 residues. V lost 5 bases, J lost 4 bases, and 8 bases lay in between. The CDR3 DNA follows: TGTGCCAGCAGTATACAGTTCACCGGGGAGCTGTTTTTT. Amino acids: CASSIQFTGELFF.

This clone was observed a few times. The chain links TRBV10-3 to TRBJ2-1; 7 bases map to TRBD2. The CDR3 totals 14 residues. The ends lost 6 bases at V and 7 bases at J; junction bases unmatched: 9. Germline CDR1 and CDR2: ENHRY and SYGVKD. The CDR3 loop reads CAISREGTGNEQFF. CDR3 coding DNA: TGTGCCATCAGCAGGGAGGGGACGGGGAATGAGCAGTTCTTC.

This clone was seen a single time. This chain links TRBV11-2 with TRBJ1-1, with D unclear. The germline CDR1 and CDR2 sequences are SGHAT and FQNNGV. Trimming took 0 bases from V and 1 from J, leaving 6 bases between them. The CDR3 contains 14 residues. This CDR3 reads CASSLDRGNTEAFF. In DNA form, the CDR3 reads TGTGCCAGCAGCTTAGATCGGGGGAACACTGAAGCTTTCTTT.

CDR3 coding DNA: TGTGCCAGCAGTGCAAATCGGGGGTACACCGGGGAGCTGTTTTTT. This codes for CASSANRGYTGELFF. The chain is built from TRBV27 and TRBJ2-2, with D maybe TRBD2 (6 bases). There are 15 residues in the CDR3. V was trimmed by 5 bases and J by 3 bases, leaving 13 bases between them. Germline V gene lookup returns CDR1 MNHEY and CDR2 SMNVEV (reference sequence).

The CDR3 DNA follows: TGTGCCAGCAGCTTAAGTCCGGCAGATACGCAGTATTTT. Translation gives CASSLSPADTQYF. The rearrangement uses TRBV7-3 and TRBJ2-3; D remains unclear. CDR3 length equals 13 residues. CDR1 and CDR2 (germline): SGHTA, FQGTGA. Between the trimmed V and J ends, which lost 1 base and 4 bases, there was a span of 6 bases.

The rearrangement links TRBV7-2 to TRBJ2-1; tentatively, D is TRBD1 (5 bases). The CDR3 covers 13 residues. The germline gives CDR1 SGHTA, CDR2 FQGNSA. V lost 2 bases and J 9 bases, leaving 11 bases between the germline ends. CDR3 nucleotides: TGTGCCAGCAGCTTACTGGGGCATACTGAGCAGTTCTTC. It is translated as CASSLLGHTEQFF. Full variable domain (remainder filled in from reference TRBV7-2 and TRBJ2-1): GAGVSQSPSNKVTEKGKDVELRCDPISGHTALYWYRQSLGQGLEFLIYFQGNSAPDKSGLPSDRFSAERTGGSVSTLTIQRTQQEDSAVYLCASSLLGHTEQFFGPGTRLTVL.

The genes are TRBV7-8 and TRBJ1-4; 7 nucleotides align to TRBD1. Germline V lookup: CDR1 SGHVS, CDR2 FQNEAQ. This CDR3 is 17 amino acids long. J was trimmed by 0 bases and V by 6 bases; bases with no gene match: 10. In DNA, the CDR3 is TGTGCCAGCAGGAAAAGGACAGGCGCCGCAACTAATGAAAAACTGTTTTTT. Translating it yields CASRKRTGAATNEKLFF.

The chain carries TRBV10-3 and TRBJ1-5; D is perhaps TRBD1 (5 bases). CDR1 and CDR2 from the germline V gene are ENHRY and SYGVKD. V lost 10 bases and J 1 base, leaving 8 bases between the germline ends. This CDR3 spans 12 amino acids. CDR3 in DNA: TGTGCCACCCGGGGGAGCAATCAGCCCCAGCATTTT. Amino acids: CATRGSNQPQHF.

The rearrangement joins TRBV2 to TRBJ2-3; tentatively, D is TRBD2 (5 bases). Germline V gives CDR1 SNHLY, CDR2 FYNNEI. The CDR3 contains 13 residues. Trimming cost V 7 bases and J 4 bases, with 12 bases left between them. The CDR3 here is CASIGIFSDTQYF. In nucleotides, the CDR3 is TGTGCCAGCATCGGGATATTTTCAGATACGCAGTATTTT.

In its sample, this clone was seen a few times. V is TRBV9 and J is TRBJ1-1; D ambiguous. Deletions cut 0 bases from V and 0 bases from J, with 12 bases between. CDR1 and CDR2 (germline): SGDLS, YYNGEE. The CDR3 covers 16 residues. The chain's CDR3 is CASSVVDRQMNTEAFF. The CDR3 DNA sequence: TGTGCCAGCAGCGTAGTCGATCGACAAATGAACACTGAAGCTTTCTTT.

This chain's CDR3 is CASSLRTGQGSDTQYF. CDR3 DNA sequence: TGCGCCAGCAGCCTTCGAACGGGACAGGGGTCAGATACGCAGTATTTT. V is TRBV5-1 and J is TRBJ2-3; 10 bases agree with TRBD1. There are 16 residues in the CDR3. Germline V gives CDR1 SGHRS, CDR2 YFSETQ. The V and J ends lost 4 bases and 4 bases, in that order; junction bases with no gene match: 9.

A remark on this clone: Within the sample, other DNA sequences also encode this same CDR3. The chain combines TRBV5-1 with TRBJ2-3; D perhaps matches TRBD2 (6 bases). The germline gives CDR1 SGHRS, CDR2 YFSETQ. V was clipped by 3 bases and J by 5 bases, with 10 bases between them. The CDR3 totals 13 residues. The CDR3 is CASSSAGIDTQYF. CDR3 sequence (DNA): TGCGCCAGCAGCTCGGCGGGGATAGATACGCAGTATTTT.

This clone showed up just once. The chain combines TRBV5-5 with TRBJ2-2; D is ambiguous. In germline, CDR1 is SGHKS, CDR2 YYEKEE (reference sequence). This CDR3 region has 15 residues. Trimming took off 5 bases at V and 0 bases at J, with 11 bases between the two ends. The CDR3 DNA sequence: TGTGCCAGCAGGATGAGCACCGCGAACACCGGGGAGCTGTTTTTT. Translation gives CASRMSTANTGELFF.

The chain's CDR3 is CATSQGGQGPNEQFF. As DNA, the CDR3 is TGCGCCACCTCCCAGGGGGGACAGGGGCCCAATGAGCAGTTCTTC. The chain joins TRBV5-1 to TRBJ2-1; 10 nucleotides align to TRBD1. This CDR3 comprises 15 residues. Trimming cost V 9 bases and J 6 bases; bases outside gene matches: 12. Germline V gene sequence: CDR1 SGHRS, CDR2 YFSETQ.

The chain couples TRBV9 to TRBJ1-2; D is unresolved. The V end was cut by 0 bases, the J end by 8 bases, with 11 bases between. This CDR3 is 13 amino acids long. Germline CDR1 is SGDLS and CDR2 is YYNGEE. CDR3: CASSVDSARGYTF. The CDR3 DNA follows: TGTGCCAGCAGCGTAGATTCCGCGCGAGGCTACACCTTC.

The chain has TRBV9 and TRBJ2-3; D may be TRBD2 (6 bases). The CDR3 is 14 amino acids. From germline, CDR1 is SGDLS and CDR2 YYNGEE. The V end was cut by 4 bases, the J end by 1 base, with 10 bases between. DNA of the CDR3: TGTGCCAGCAGCCCCGGGACTCGCACAGATACGCAGTATTTT. Translation gives CASSPGTRTDTQYF. Together with reference TRBV9 and TRBJ2-3, the CDR3 gives the full variable domain: DSGVTQTPKHLITATGQRVTLRCSPRSGDLSVYWYQQSLDQGLQFLIQYYNGEERAKGNILERFSAQQFPDLHSELNLSSLELGDSALYFCASSPGTRTDTQYFGPGTRLTVL.

The V call is TRBV2, the J call TRBJ2-3; TRBD2 is a possible D gene (5 bases). Trimming removed 0 bases from V and 2 bases from J, with 6 bases in between. Germline loops: CDR1 SNHLY, CDR2 FYNNEI. This CDR3 region has 14 residues. CDR3 sequence (DNA): TGTGCCAGCAGTGAAGCTAGCGACACAGATACGCAGTATTTT. It is translated as CASSEASDTDTQYF.